The 6 T cell receptor beta chains below come from one sample, sequenced in a study of blood T cell repertoires in COVID-19. This table comes from immunoSEQ multiplex PCR, and its TCRdb copy is limited to in-frame clones, with some not included. The sample shows approximately 140,000 clones, about nine tenths of them seen only once. What was sequenced was peripheral blood. The receptors shown here come from an older woman with active or convalescent COVID-19.

This clone appeared a single time. The V call is TRBV27, the J call TRBJ1-3; D uncertain. Germline V CDR1 and CDR2: MNHEY, SMNVEV (reference sequence). The length of the CDR3 is 17 residues. The V end was cut by 1 base, the J end by 4 bases, with 17 bases between. Written as DNA, the CDR3 is TGTGCCAGCAGTTTATTCCCGGGGAATCCGGCCGGAAACACCATATATTTT. As protein: CASSLFPGNPAGNTIYF.

This chain connects TRBV1 to TRBJ2-5; the D segment call TRBD1 is taken from the table without a DNA check. TRBV1 is labeled a pseudogene. This CDR3 has 11 amino acids. The CDR3 nucleotides are TGCACCAGCCATTCCCAAGAGACCCAGTACTTC. This translates into CTSHSQETQYF.

The chain combines TRBV5-1 with TRBJ1-1; no firm D call. Trimming took off 7 bases at V and 3 bases at J, with 16 bases between the two ends. CDR1 and CDR2 (germline): SGHRS, YFSETQ. The CDR3 sequence is 14 residues long. CDR3 nucleotides: TGCGCCAGCTATCGGGAGGGCCCCCACACTGAAGCTTTCTTT. Its translation: CASYREGPHTEAFF.

This sequence joins TRBV18 and TRBJ2-3; weak D call: TRBD1 (5 bases). V was shortened by 5 bases and J by 9 bases, with 15 bases between the two germline ends. Germline V gene data show CDR1 as KGHSH and CDR2 as LQKENI. This CDR3 has 13 residues. DNA of the CDR3: TGTGCCAGCTCAGGAACAGGTTTTGGAACGCAGTATTTT. It yields the protein CASSGTGFGTQYF.

V and J are TRBV11-2 and TRBJ2-7; D is ambiguous. Germline V gene data show CDR1 as SGHAT and CDR2 as FQNNGV. The CDR3 contains 13 residues. V lost 3 bases and J 0 bases, leaving 6 bases between the germline ends. The CDR3 loop reads CASSLGFSYEQYF. In nucleotides, the CDR3 is TGTGCCAGCAGCTTGGGCTTCTCCTACGAGCAGTACTTC.

V usage is TRBV25-1 and J usage is TRBJ1-4, with unresolved D. Germline V gene sequence: CDR1 MGHDK, CDR2 SYGVNS. With 5 bases removed from V and 0 bases from J, the gap between germline ends came to 10 bases. The CDR3 has 15 residues. Here the CDR3 reads CASSKDSATNEKLFF. The CDR3 coding sequence is TGTGCCAGCAGTAAAGACTCTGCAACTAATGAAAAACTGTTTTTT.